Shown below are 27 T cell receptor beta chains from a single sample sequenced in a study of control samples from healthy donors and cancer patients. Method: immunoSEQ multiplex PCR; TCRdb's copy keeps in-frame clones and lacks some. The sample yields some 190,000 clones, around 90% seen once. Material: blood. Receptor source: a young man in good health.

V usage is TRBV5-1 and J usage is TRBJ2-7; D remains ambiguous. Germline assignment: CDR1 SGHRS and CDR2 YFSETQ. V was trimmed by 4 bases and J by 2 bases, leaving 13 bases between them. The CDR3 is made up of 14 amino acids. The CDR3 here is CASSASPAAYEQYF. CDR3 nucleotide sequence: TGCGCCAGCAGCGCAAGTCCGGCAGCCTACGAGCAGTACTTC.

The chain recombines TRBV7-9 with TRBJ1-1, with D possibly TRBD1 on 5 matching bases. The V end lost 5 bases, the J end lost 3 bases, and 7 bases lay between the germline ends. The CDR3 consists of 12 residues. In germline, CDR1 is SEHNR, CDR2 FQNEAQ (reference sequence). The CDR3 bases are TGTGCCAGCAGCGAGGGGTACACTGAAGCTTTCTTT. Protein: CASSEGYTEAFF.

The rearrangement links TRBV7-8 to TRBJ1-1, with D unresolved. CDR3 size: 13 residues. Germline values: CDR1 SGHVS, CDR2 FQNEAQ. V was pared by 5 bases and J by 2 bases, with 9 bases between. This CDR3 is CASSLTLNTEAFF. CDR3 in DNA: TGTGCCAGCAGCCTTACCCTTAACACTGAAGCTTTCTTT.

This chain joins TRBV27 and TRBJ2-7; perhaps D is TRBD1 or TRBD2 (5 bases each). This CDR3 is built from 15 residues. The germline gives CDR1 MNHEY, CDR2 SMNVEV (reference sequence). The V end lost 4 bases, the J end lost 2 bases, and 15 bases lay between the germline ends. The CDR3 spells CASSSPRGFAYEQYF. Here the CDR3 DNA reads TGTGCCAGCAGTTCTCCGAGGGGATTTGCCTACGAGCAGTACTTC.

This clone has only a few counts. The V call is TRBV11-2, the J call TRBJ1-2; 10 nucleotides line up with TRBD1. The CDR3 is made up of 14 amino acids. Germline CDR1 reads SGHAT; CDR2 reads FQNNGV. Unmatched junction bases numbered 9, after V lost 7 bases and J lost 7 bases. CDR3 DNA: TGTGCCAGCACCTCAGACAGGGGGCGGTTTGGCTACACCTTC. This encodes CASTSDRGRFGYTF.

The chain employs TRBV4-2 and TRBJ2-7, with D unclear. V gave up 0 bases and J gave up 6 bases, with 9 bases separating them. Germline CDR1 LGHNA, CDR2 YNFKEQ. The CDR3 is 13 amino acids. CDR3 in DNA: TGTGCCAGCAGCCAAGATGGGGTATCCGAGCAGTACTTC. As protein: CASSQDGVSEQYF.

This chain's CDR3 is CASKRSPTGNYGYTF. The CDR3 DNA reads as TGTGCCAGTAAGCGGTCCCCGACGGGTAACTATGGCTACACCTTC. V usage is TRBV19 and J usage is TRBJ1-2; D gene ambiguous. This CDR3 region has 15 residues. CDR1 LNHDA and CDR2 SQIVND come from the germline V gene (reference sequence). V dropped 7 bases and J dropped 1 base, with 16 bases sitting between them.

This chain uses TRBV30 with TRBJ1-1; D is uncertain. CDR3 length: 11 residues. V lost 3 bases and J 0 bases, leaving 2 bases between the germline ends. Germline CDR1 reads GTSNPN; CDR2 reads SVGIG (reference sequence). The CDR3 protein is CAWRVNTEAFF. The CDR3 DNA follows: TGTGCCTGGAGGGTGAACACTGAAGCTTTCTTT.

The rearrangement uses TRBV5-5 and TRBJ2-7, with 8 positions matching TRBD1. Unmatched junction bases numbered 15, after V lost 4 bases and J lost 6 bases. The length of the CDR3 is 16 residues. Germline CDR1 and CDR2: SGHKS and YYEKEE (reference sequence). CDR3 in DNA: TGTGCCAGCAGCCTCGCAGGGGGCCCCCCGACGACCGAGCAGTACTTC. Its translation is CASSLAGGPPTTEQYF.

The chain employs TRBV15 and TRBJ2-1, with D possibly TRBD1 on 6 matching bases. This CDR3 is built from 13 residues. Trimming took 5 bases from V and 13 from J, leaving 18 bases between them. Germline V gene sequence: CDR1 LNHNV, CDR2 YYDKDF (reference sequence). This chain's CDR3 is CATSHGDILKQFF. The CDR3, as DNA: TGTGCCACCAGCCATGGGGACATCTTGAAACAGTTCTTC.

The V and J genes are TRBV6-5 and TRBJ1-1; D gene ambiguous. The CDR3 covers 14 residues. The V end lost 5 bases, the J end lost 0 bases, and 10 bases lay between the germline ends. Germline CDR1 and CDR2: MNHEY and SVGAGI. The CDR3 spells CASSKSQMNTEAFF. CDR3 bases: TGTGCCAGCAGTAAGAGCCAGATGAACACTGAAGCTTTCTTT.

The chain has TRBV6-1 and TRBJ1-2, with no clear D. CDR3 length: 13 residues. Trimming took off 2 bases at V and 4 bases at J, with 8 bases between the two ends. Germline V gene data show CDR1 as MNHNS and CDR2 as SASEGT. The CDR3 sequence: CASSEWSIYGYTF. The CDR3 bases are TGTGCCAGCAGTGAATGGAGCATCTATGGCTACACCTTC.

This chain links TRBV5-6 with TRBJ1-5; D might be TRBD1 (6 bases). Germline V lookup: CDR1 SGHDT, CDR2 YYEEEE. V was pared by 1 base and J by 4 bases, with 15 bases between. The CDR3 has 16 amino acids. Here the CDR3 reads CASSLYGGALNQPQHF. The DNA for the CDR3 is TGTGCCAGCAGCTTGTACGGGGGGGCCCTGAATCAGCCCCAGCATTTT.

This chain links TRBV5-1 with TRBJ1-2; TRBD1 agrees at 7 bases. Germline CDR1 SGHRS, CDR2 YFSETQ. There are 13 residues in the CDR3. Losses at the gene ends were 2 bases for V and 8 bases for J; bases not matched to a gene: 6. The CDR3 nucleotides are TGCGCCAGCAGCTTCGACAGGGAGCGGGGCTACACCTTC. This gives the protein CASSFDRERGYTF.

V is TRBV21-1 and J is TRBJ1-3; the table's D call TRBD1 went unverified against the DNA. TRBV21-1 corresponds to a pseudogene. The CDR3 is 16 residues long. CDR3 in amino acids: CASTPTRTLSGNTIYF. The CDR3 nucleotides are TGTGCCAGCACCCCCACCCGGACACTCTCTGGAAACACCATATATTTT.

Written as DNA, the CDR3 is TGTGCCAGCAGTGGACCCCGGGTCCCGTCATCGTCAGCCCAGCATTTT. This gives the protein CASSGPRVPSSSAQHF. The rearrangement uses TRBV2 and TRBJ1-5; D is ambiguous. CDR3 length: 16 residues. Trimming stripped 4 bases from V and 11 bases from J, with 24 bases between. CDR1 is SNHLY, CDR2 FYNNEI, per germline.

The chain links TRBV6-1 to TRBJ1-1, with D hard to call. CDR1 is MNHNS, CDR2 SASEGT, per germline. Between the trimmed V and J ends, which lost 1 base and 4 bases, there was a span of 13 bases. The CDR3 spans 15 residues. The CDR3 nucleotides read TGTGCCAGCAGTGAAGGAGAAGGAGGGCGCACTGAAGCTTTCTTT. This sequence encodes CASSEGEGGRTEAFF.

The chain links TRBV7-2 to TRBJ1-6; D unclear. The germline V gene has CDR1 SGHTA and CDR2 FQGNSA. Trimming cost V 4 bases and J 4 bases, with 11 bases left between them. The CDR3 is 15 amino acids. This chain's CDR3 is CASSSTTRYNSPLHF. Written as DNA, the CDR3 is TGTGCCAGCAGCTCCACTACGCGGTATAATTCACCCCTCCACTTT.

The chain carries TRBV13 and TRBJ2-2; 13 nucleotides match TRBD2. Trimming took 1 base from V and 5 from J; bases not matched to a gene: 4. The CDR3 is 17 residues long. CDR1 PRHDT and CDR2 FYEKMQ come from the germline V gene (reference sequence). CDR3: CASSLVRTSGGTGELFF. The CDR3 bases are TGTGCCAGCAGCTTAGTCAGGACTAGCGGGGGAACCGGGGAGCTGTTTTTT.

The CDR3 DNA follows: TGTGCCAGCAGCTTAGAGTCCGGGCTCTATGGCTACACCTTC. Translated, it gives CASSLESGLYGYTF. The V and J genes are TRBV11-2 and TRBJ1-2; unclear D gene. The germline V and J ends were trimmed by 0 bases and 4 bases, with 9 bases remaining between them. CDR3 length: 14 amino acids. Per the germline V gene, CDR1 is SGHAT and CDR2 is FQNNGV.

The gene calls are TRBV2 and TRBJ2-7; TRBD1 might be the D (6 bases). The CDR3 has 11 residues. V lost 5 bases to trimming and J lost 4 bases, with 6 bases between them. CDR1 is SNHLY, CDR2 FYNNEI, per germline. DNA of the CDR3: TGTGCCAGCAGTACAGGGTACGAGCAGTACTTC. Protein product: CASSTGYEQYF.

The chain links TRBV27 to TRBJ2-1, with 16 nucleotides matching TRBD2. CDR3 length: 17 amino acids. Germline V CDR1 and CDR2: MNHEY, SMNVEV (reference sequence). V dropped 8 bases and J dropped 0; count of bases not matched to a gene: 4. This CDR3 reads CASLGLAGGSSYNEQFF. In DNA form, the CDR3 reads TGTGCCAGCCTGGGACTAGCGGGGGGGAGCTCCTACAATGAGCAGTTCTTC.

The chain combines TRBV20-1 with TRBJ1-2; a possible D gene is TRBD1 (6 bases). CDR1 is DFQATT and CDR2 is SNEGSKA in the germline V gene (reference sequence). The CDR3 is 14 amino acids. With 3 bases removed from V and 1 base from J, the gap between germline ends came to 12 bases. Written as DNA, the CDR3 is TGCAGTGCTAGTATCAGGGGAGATAACTATGGCTACACCTTC. Amino acids: CSASIRGDNYGYTF.

The chain uses TRBV12-3 or TRBV12-4 and TRBJ1-2; no reliable D call. The germline V and J ends were trimmed by 6 bases and 5 bases, with 13 bases remaining between them. The CDR3 runs to 13 residues. CDR3 residues: CASRAPAVYGYTF. The CDR3 bases are TGTGCCAGCAGAGCCCCGGCGGTGTATGGCTACACCTTC.

V is TRBV19 and J is TRBJ2-2; the D is unclear. Germline CDR1 and CDR2: LNHDA and SQIVND (reference sequence). The CDR3 sequence is 11 residues long. The germline V and J ends were trimmed by 5 bases and 6 bases, with 4 bases remaining between them. The DNA of the CDR3 is TGTGCCAGTAGTGTGGCCGGGGAGCTGTTTTTT. It encodes CASSVAGELFF.

The count of this clone is one. The rearrangement uses TRBV3-1 (or the pseudogene TRBV3-2) and TRBJ1-1, with TRBD1 identical over 7 bases. CDR3 length equals 13 residues. Trimming took 4 bases from V and 5 from J; bases not matched to a gene: 4. The germline CDR1 and CDR2 sequences are LGHDT and YNNKEL (reference sequence). The CDR3 DNA sequence: TGTGCCAGCAGCCCGACAGGGTATACTGAAGCTTTCTTT. It yields the protein CASSPTGYTEAFF.

The chain recombines TRBV6-2 or TRBV6-3 with TRBJ2-4; 12 bases are shared with TRBD2. CDR3 length equals 18 residues. In germline, CDR1 is MNHEY, CDR2 SVGEGT. Unmatched junction bases numbered 7, after V lost 4 bases and J lost 0 bases. Here the CDR3 DNA reads TGTGCCAGCAGTTCCTGGACTAGCGGGGAGAAAGCCAAAAACATTCAGTACTTC. This codes for CASSSWTSGEKAKNIQYF.